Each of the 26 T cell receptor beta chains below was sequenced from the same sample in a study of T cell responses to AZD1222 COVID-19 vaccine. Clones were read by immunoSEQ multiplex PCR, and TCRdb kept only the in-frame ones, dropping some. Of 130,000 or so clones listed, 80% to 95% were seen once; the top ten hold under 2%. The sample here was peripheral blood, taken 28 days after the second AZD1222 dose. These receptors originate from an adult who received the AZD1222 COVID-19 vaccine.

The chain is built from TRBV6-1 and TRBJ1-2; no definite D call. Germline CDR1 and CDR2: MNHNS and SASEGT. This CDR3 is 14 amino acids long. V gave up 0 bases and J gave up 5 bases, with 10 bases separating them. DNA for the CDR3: TGTGCCAGCAGTGAAGCGGGCCTGCTATATGGCTACACCTTC. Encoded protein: CASSEAGLLYGYTF.

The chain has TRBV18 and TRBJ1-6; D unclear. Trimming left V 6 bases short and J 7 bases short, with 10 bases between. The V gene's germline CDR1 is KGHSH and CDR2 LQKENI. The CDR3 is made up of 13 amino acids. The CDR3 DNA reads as TGTGCCAGCTCTGGTATGGGCAATTCACCCCTCCACTTT. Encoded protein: CASSGMGNSPLHF. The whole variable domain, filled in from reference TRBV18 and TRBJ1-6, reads NAGVMQNPRHLVRRRGQEARLRCSPMKGHSHVYWYRQLPEEGLKFMVYLQKENIIDESGMPKERFSAEFPKEGPSILRIQQVVRGDSAAYFCASSGMGNSPLHFGNGTRLTVT.

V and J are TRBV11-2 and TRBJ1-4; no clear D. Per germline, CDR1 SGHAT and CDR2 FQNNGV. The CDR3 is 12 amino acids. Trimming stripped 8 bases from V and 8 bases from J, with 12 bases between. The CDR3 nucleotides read TGTGCCAGCTCAGCTCAGAGGGAAAAACTGTTTTTT. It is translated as CASSAQREKLFF.

The DNA of the CDR3 is TGTGCCAGCAGCTCCGACAGGAGGAGTTATGGCTACACCTTC. Its protein product is CASSSDRRSYGYTF. This chain joins TRBV2 and TRBJ1-2; D is possibly TRBD1 (6 bases). Between the trimmed V and J ends, which lost 6 bases and 5 bases, there was a span of 16 bases. The CDR3 is 14 amino acids. Germline CDR1 is SNHLY and CDR2 is FYNNEI. Based on the CDR3 plus reference TRBV2 and TRBJ1-2, the full variable domain is EPEVTQTPSHQVTQMGQEVILRCVPISNHLYFYWYRQILGQKVEFLVSFYNNEISEKSEIFDDQFSVERPDGSNFTLKIRSTKLEDSAMYFCASSSDRRSYGYTFGSGTRLTVV.

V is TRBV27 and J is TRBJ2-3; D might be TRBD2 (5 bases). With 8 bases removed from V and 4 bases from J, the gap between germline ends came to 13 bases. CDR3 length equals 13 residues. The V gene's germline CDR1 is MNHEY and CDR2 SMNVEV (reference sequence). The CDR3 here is CASGAGTADTQYF. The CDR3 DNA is TGTGCCAGCGGCGCGGGTACGGCAGATACGCAGTATTTT.

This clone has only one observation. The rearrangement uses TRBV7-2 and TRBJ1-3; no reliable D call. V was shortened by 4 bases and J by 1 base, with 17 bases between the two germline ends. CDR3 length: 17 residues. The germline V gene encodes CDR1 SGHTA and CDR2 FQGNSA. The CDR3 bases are TGTGCCAGCAGCTCCCGGGTTCCCACTCTTTCTGGAAACACCATATATTTT. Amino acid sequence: CASSSRVPTLSGNTIYF.

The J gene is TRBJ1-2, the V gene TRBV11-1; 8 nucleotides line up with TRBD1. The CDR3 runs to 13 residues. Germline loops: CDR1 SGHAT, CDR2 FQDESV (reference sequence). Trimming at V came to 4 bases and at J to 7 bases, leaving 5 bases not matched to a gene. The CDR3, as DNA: TGTGCCAGCAGCTCTGGACAGGGTACTGGCTACACCTTC. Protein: CASSSGQGTGYTF.

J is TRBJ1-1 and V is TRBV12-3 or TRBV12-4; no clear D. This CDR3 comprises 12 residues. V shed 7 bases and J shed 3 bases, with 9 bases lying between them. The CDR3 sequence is CASTSIYTEAFF. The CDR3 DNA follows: TGTGCCAGCACCTCAATCTACACTGAAGCTTTCTTT.

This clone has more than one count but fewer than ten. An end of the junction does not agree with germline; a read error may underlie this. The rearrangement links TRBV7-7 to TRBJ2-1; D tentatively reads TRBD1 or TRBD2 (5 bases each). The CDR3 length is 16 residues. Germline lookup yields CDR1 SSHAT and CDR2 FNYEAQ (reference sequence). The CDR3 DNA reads TGTGCTAGCAGCCCTCGGGGACGGAGCTCCTACAATGAGCAGTTCTTC. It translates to CASSPRGRSSYNEQFF.

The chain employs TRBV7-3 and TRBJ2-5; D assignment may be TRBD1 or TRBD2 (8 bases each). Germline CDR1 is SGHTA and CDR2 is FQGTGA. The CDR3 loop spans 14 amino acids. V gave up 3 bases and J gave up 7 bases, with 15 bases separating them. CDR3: CASSLGQAGGTQYF. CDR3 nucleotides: TGTGCCAGCAGCTTGGGACAGGCGGGAGGGACCCAGTACTTC.

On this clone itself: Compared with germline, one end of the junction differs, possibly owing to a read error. The CDR3 DNA sequence: TGTGCCAGCAGTTACTCGAAACAGGGCAAACAGCCCCAGCATTTT. Amino acids: CASSYSKQGKQPQHF. The V and J genes are TRBV6-2 or TRBV6-3 and TRBJ1-5, with D perhaps matching TRBD1 (6 bases). The CDR3 runs to 15 residues. CDR1 MNHEY and CDR2 SVGEGT come from the germline V gene.

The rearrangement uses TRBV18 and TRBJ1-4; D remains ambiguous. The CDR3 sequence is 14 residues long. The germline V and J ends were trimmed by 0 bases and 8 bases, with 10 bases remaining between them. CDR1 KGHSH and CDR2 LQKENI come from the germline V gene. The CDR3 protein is CASSPPTVVEKLFF. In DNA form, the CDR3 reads TGTGCCAGCTCACCACCTACAGTAGTGGAAAAACTGTTTTTT. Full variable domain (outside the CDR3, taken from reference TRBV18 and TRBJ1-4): NAGVMQNPRHLVRRRGQEARLRCSPMKGHSHVYWYRQLPEEGLKFMVYLQKENIIDESGMPKERFSAEFPKEGPSILRIQQVVRGDSAAYFCASSPPTVVEKLFFGSGTQLSVL.

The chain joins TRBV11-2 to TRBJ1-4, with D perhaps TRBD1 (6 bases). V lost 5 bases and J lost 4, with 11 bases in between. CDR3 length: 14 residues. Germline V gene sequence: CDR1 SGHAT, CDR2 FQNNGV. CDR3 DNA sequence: TGTGCCAGCAGCCCGGGACAAGTTAATGAAAAACTGTTTTTT. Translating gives CASSPGQVNEKLFF.

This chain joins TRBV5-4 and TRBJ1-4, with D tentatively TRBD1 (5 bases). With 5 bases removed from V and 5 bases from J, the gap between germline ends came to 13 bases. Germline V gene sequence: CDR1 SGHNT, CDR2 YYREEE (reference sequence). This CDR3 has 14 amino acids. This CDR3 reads CASRRQRQNEKLFF. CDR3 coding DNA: TGTGCCAGCAGGCGACAGCGCCAAAATGAAAAACTGTTTTTT.

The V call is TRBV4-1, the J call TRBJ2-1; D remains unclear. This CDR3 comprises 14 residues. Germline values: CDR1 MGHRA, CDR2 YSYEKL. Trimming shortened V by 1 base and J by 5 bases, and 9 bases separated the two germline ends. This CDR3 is CASSQVPINNEQFF. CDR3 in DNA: TGCGCCAGCAGCCAAGTTCCGATCAACAATGAGCAGTTCTTC.

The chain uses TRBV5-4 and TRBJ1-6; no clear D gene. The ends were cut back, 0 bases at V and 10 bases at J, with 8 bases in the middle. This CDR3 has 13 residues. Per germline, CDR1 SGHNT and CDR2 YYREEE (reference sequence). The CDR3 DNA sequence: TGTGCCAGCAGCTTGGAGGAAGGGTCACCCCTCCACTTT. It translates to CASSLEEGSPLHF.

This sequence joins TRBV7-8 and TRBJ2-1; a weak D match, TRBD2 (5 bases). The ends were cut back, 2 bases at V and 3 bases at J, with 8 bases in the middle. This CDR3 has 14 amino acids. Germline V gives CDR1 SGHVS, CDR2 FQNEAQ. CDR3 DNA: TGTGCCAGCAGCTTATTTGAGGGCTACAATGAGCAGTTCTTC. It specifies CASSLFEGYNEQFF.

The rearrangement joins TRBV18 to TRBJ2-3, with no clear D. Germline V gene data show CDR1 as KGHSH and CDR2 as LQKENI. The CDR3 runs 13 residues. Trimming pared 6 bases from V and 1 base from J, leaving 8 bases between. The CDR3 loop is CASSPAGTDTQYF. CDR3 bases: TGTGCCAGCTCCCCTGCGGGCACAGATACGCAGTATTTT.

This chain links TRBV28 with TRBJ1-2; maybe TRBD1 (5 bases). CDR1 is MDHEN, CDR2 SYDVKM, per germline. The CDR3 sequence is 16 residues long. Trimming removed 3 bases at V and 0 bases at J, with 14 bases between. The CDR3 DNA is TGTGCCAGCAGTTTGGGAGGGAGGGGTCCTAACTATGGCTACACCTTC. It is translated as CASSLGGRGPNYGYTF.

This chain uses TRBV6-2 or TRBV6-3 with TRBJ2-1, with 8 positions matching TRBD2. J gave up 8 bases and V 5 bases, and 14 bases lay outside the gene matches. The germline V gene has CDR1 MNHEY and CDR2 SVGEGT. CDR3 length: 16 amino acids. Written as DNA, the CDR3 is TGTGCCAGCAGTCCGGGGTTTGCGGGAGGTATCGATGAGCAGTTCTTC. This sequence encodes CASSPGFAGGIDEQFF.

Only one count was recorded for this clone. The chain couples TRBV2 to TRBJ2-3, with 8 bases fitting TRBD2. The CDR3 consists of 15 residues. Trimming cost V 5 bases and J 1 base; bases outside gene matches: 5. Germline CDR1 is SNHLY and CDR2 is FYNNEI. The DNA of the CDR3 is TGTGCCAGCAGTCGGACTAGCCCCCGCACAGATACGCAGTATTTT. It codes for CASSRTSPRTDTQYF.

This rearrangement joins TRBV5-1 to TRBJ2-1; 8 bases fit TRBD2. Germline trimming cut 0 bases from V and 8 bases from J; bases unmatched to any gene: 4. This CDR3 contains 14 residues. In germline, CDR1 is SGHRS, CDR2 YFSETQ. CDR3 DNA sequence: TGCGCCAGCAGCTTGGCGGGGGGGAGCGATGAGCAGTTCTTC. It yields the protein CASSLAGGSDEQFF.

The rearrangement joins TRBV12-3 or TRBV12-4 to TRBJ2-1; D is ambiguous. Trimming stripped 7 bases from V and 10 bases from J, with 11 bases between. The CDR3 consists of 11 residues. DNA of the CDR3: TGTGCCAGCACCGCCGGCAGGGAGCAGTTCTTC. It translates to CASTAGREQFF.

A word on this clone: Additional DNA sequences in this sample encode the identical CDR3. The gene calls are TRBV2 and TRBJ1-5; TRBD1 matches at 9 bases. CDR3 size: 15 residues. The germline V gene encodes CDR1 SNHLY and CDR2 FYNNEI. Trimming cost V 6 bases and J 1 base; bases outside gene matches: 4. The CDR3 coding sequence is TGTGCCAGCAGCCCGGGACAGGGCAGCAATCAGCCCCAGCATTTT. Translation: CASSPGQGSNQPQHF. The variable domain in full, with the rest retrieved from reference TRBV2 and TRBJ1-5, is EPEVTQTPSHQVTQMGQEVILRCVPISNHLYFYWYRQILGQKVEFLVSFYNNEISEKSEIFDDQFSVERPDGSNFTLKIRSTKLEDSAMYFCASSPGQGSNQPQHFGDGTRLSIL.

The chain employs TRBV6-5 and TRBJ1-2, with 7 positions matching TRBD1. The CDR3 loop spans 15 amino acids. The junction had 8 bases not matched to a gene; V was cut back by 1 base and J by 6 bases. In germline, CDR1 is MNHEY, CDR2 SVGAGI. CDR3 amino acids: CASSYFSDRTNGYTF. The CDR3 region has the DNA TGTGCCAGCAGTTACTTCTCGGACAGGACCAATGGCTACACCTTC.

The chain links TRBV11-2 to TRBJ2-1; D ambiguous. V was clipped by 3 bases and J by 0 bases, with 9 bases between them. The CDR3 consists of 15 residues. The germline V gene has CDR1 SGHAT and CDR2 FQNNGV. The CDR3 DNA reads TGTGCCAGCAGCTTTCGAGTGAGCTCCTACAATGAGCAGTTCTTC. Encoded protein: CASSFRVSSYNEQFF.